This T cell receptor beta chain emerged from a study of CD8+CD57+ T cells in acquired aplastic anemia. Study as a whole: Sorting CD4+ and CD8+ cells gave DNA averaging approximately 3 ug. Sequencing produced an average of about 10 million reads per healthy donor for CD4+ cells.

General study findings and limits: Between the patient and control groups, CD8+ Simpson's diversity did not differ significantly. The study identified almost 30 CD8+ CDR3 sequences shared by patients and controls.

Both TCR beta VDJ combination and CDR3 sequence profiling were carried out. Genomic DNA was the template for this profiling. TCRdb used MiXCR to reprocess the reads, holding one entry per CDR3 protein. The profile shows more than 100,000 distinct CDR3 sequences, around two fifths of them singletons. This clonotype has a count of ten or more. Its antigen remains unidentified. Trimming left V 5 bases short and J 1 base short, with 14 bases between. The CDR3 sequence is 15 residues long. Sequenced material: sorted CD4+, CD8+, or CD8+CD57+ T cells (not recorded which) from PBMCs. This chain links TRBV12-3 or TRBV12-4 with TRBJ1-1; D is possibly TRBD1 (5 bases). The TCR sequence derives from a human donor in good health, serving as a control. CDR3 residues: CASSEGPGKNTEAFF. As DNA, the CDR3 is TGTGCCAGCAGTGAGGGGCCGGGGAAGAACACTGAAGCTTTCTTT.